Many counts were recorded for the clone carrying this TCR beta chain. What it binds is not known. TCRdb re-analysed the RT-PCR reads in MiXCR, keeping a single row per CDR3 protein. The sample records a few hundred thousand distinct CDR3 sequences, around 22% being singletons. These data are taken from a study of response to subunit inactivated influenza vaccine. Notes on the study in general: The authors put forward the suggestion that each seasonal influenza vaccination may bring in only a limited number of new T cells.

CDR3 length: 14 residues. Germline V CDR1 and CDR2: MDHEN, SYDVKM. After removal of 6 bases from V and 4 bases from J, the junction contained 7 bases not matched to a gene. The sample in question was PBMCs from blood, obtained less than 22 months after vaccination. The source is a man in his fifties or sixties who received an inactivated influenza vaccine. This rearrangement joins TRBV28 to TRBJ2-3, with TRBD2 identical over 7 bases. Here the CDR3 reads CASSLRGGPDTQYF. The CDR3 DNA sequence: TGTGCCAGCAGCCTCCGGGGAGGGCCAGATACGCAGTATTTT.